Sequencing of this T cell receptor beta chain was carried out in a study of T cell responses to AZD1222 COVID-19 vaccine. Germline values: CDR1 MNHEY, CDR2 SMNVEV (reference sequence). The V and J ends lost 3 bases and 8 bases, in that order; junction bases with no gene match: 8. The CDR3 has 14 residues. The data were produced by immunoSEQ multiplex PCR, yet TCRdb's version contains in-frame clones alone and is incomplete. The sample has more than 100,000 clones; 70% to 90% are singletons. Here the sequenced sample was peripheral blood, taken on day 0 of AZD1222 vaccination. The J gene is TRBJ1-2, the V gene TRBV27; TRBD1 matches 8 bases. This TCR was sampled from an adult in good health. The chain's CDR3 is CASSLLQGAGGYTF. DNA of the CDR3: TGTGCCAGCAGTTTGCTTCAGGGGGCAGGGGGCTACACCTTC.